A selection of T cell receptor beta chains follows, all from one sample in a study of blood T cell repertoires in COVID-19. Some clones are missing from TCRdb's copy, which holds only in-frame ones; the method was immunoSEQ multiplex PCR. The sample lists around 220,000 clones; more than 70% were seen once. Sequencing used PBMCs or T cells enriched from blood (not recorded which). The receptor source for this set is a woman in her thirties or forties with acute COVID-19. Each CDR3 is given with its conserved first and last residue. The order of the fields is J gene, D gene, V gene, clone size, CDR3 protein, CDR3 DNA. The D gene is left open where the match is weak. Some rows have no size entry. The others give once, few or many, or a class for an expanded clone.

j_call: TRBJ1-1; d_call: TRBD1; v_call: TRBV5-4; clone_size: NA; cdr3_aa: CASSSMDRVGTEAFF; cdr3_nt: TGTGCCAGCAGCTCCATGGACAGGGTTGGTACTGAAGCTTTCTTT
j_call: TRBJ2-5; d_call: NA; v_call: TRBV9; clone_size: NA; cdr3_aa: CASSRGGAQYF; cdr3_nt: TGTGCCAGCAGCAGGGGGGGAGCCCAGTACTTC
j_call: TRBJ2-1; d_call: TRBD2; v_call: TRBV6-4; clone_size: NA; cdr3_aa: CASSVSAGGGEQFF; cdr3_nt: TGTGCCAGCAGTGTAAGCGCGGGAGGGGGTGAGCAGTTCTTC
j_call: TRBJ1-6; d_call: TRBD1; v_call: TRBV2; clone_size: few; cdr3_aa: CASLDRGDSPLHF; cdr3_nt: TGTGCCAGCCTAGACAGGGGCGACTCACCCCTCCACTTT
j_call: TRBJ1-2; d_call: NA; v_call: TRBV19; clone_size: few; cdr3_aa: CSTSGGRGGYTF; cdr3_nt: TGTTCAACCTCGGGGGGCAGAGGTGGCTACACCTTC
j_call: TRBJ2-7; d_call: NA; v_call: TRBV28; clone_size: NA; cdr3_aa: CASSLPTGISYEQYF; cdr3_nt: TGTGCCAGCAGTTTGCCGACAGGCATCTCCTACGAGCAGTACTTC
j_call: TRBJ2-3; d_call: NA; v_call: TRBV19; clone_size: NA; cdr3_aa: CASMKGLSQGTDTQYF; cdr3_nt: TGTGCCAGTATGAAGGGGTTATCGCAGGGCACAGATACGCAGTATTTT
j_call: TRBJ1-3; d_call: NA; v_call: TRBV15; clone_size: NA; cdr3_aa: CATSRDQGSGNTIYF; cdr3_nt: TGTGCCACCAGCAGAGATCAGGGATCTGGAAACACCATATATTTT
j_call: TRBJ1-1; d_call: NA; v_call: TRBV24-1; clone_size: once; cdr3_aa: CATSEGGRWTEAFF; cdr3_nt: TGTGCCACCAGTGAAGGCGGGCGTTGGACTGAAGCTTTCTTT
j_call: TRBJ2-7; d_call: TRBD2; v_call: TRBV7-9; clone_size: few; cdr3_aa: CASSLSGAGEHEQYF; cdr3_nt: TGTGCCAGCAGCTTAAGTGGAGCGGGAGAACACGAGCAGTACTTC
j_call: TRBJ1-1; d_call: TRBD1; v_call: TRBV27; clone_size: NA; cdr3_aa: CASSSGQGEWMNTEAFF; cdr3_nt: TGTGCCAGCAGTTCGGGACAGGGAGAGTGGATGAACACTGAAGCTTTCTTT
j_call: TRBJ1-2; d_call: NA; v_call: TRBV4-2; clone_size: NA; cdr3_aa: CASSQAAGGDYGYTF; cdr3_nt: TGTGCCAGCAGCCAAGCAGCAGGCGGGGACTATGGCTACACCTTC
j_call: TRBJ2-5; d_call: NA; v_call: TRBV3-1/TRBV3-2; clone_size: NA; cdr3_aa: CASTPPEGTQETQYF; cdr3_nt: TGTGCCAGCACCCCACCCGAGGGCACCCAAGAGACCCAGTACTTC
j_call: TRBJ2-7; d_call: TRBD2; v_call: TRBV6-2/TRBV6-3; clone_size: NA; cdr3_aa: CASSLVGTSGISYEQYF; cdr3_nt: TGTGCCAGCAGCCTAGTAGGGACTAGCGGGATCTCCTACGAGCAGTACTTC
j_call: TRBJ1-2; d_call: NA; v_call: TRBV7-2; clone_size: NA; cdr3_aa: CASSVTDNYGYTF; cdr3_nt: TGTGCCAGCAGCGTCACAGATAACTATGGCTACACCTTC
j_call: TRBJ2-7; d_call: NA; v_call: TRBV9; clone_size: NA; cdr3_aa: CASSAQDNYEQYF; cdr3_nt: TGTGCCAGCAGCGCACAGGATAACTACGAGCAGTACTTC
j_call: TRBJ2-7; d_call: NA; v_call: TRBV29-1; clone_size: NA; cdr3_aa: CSVESGYEQYF; cdr3_nt: TGCAGCGTCGAGTCAGGCTACGAGCAGTACTTC
j_call: TRBJ1-1; d_call: NA; v_call: TRBV5-1; clone_size: NA; cdr3_aa: CASSLVGFSSNTEAFF; cdr3_nt: TGCGCCAGCAGCTTGGTCGGGTTTTCGTCGAACACTGAAGCTTTCTTT
j_call: TRBJ2-3; d_call: TRBD2; v_call: TRBV15; clone_size: NA; cdr3_aa: CATSRDQKPSGMTDTQYF; cdr3_nt: TGTGCCACCAGCAGAGATCAGAAGCCTAGCGGGATGACAGATACGCAGTATTTT
j_call: TRBJ1-2; d_call: NA; v_call: TRBV4-1; clone_size: NA; cdr3_aa: CASSQESPRFHYGYTF; cdr3_nt: TGCGCCAGCAGCCAAGAGAGTCCCAGGTTCCACTATGGCTACACCTTC
j_call: TRBJ2-2; d_call: NA; v_call: TRBV3-1/TRBV3-2; clone_size: many; cdr3_aa: CASSLRSPGELFF; cdr3_nt: TGTGCCAGCAGCCTCCGGTCGCCCGGGGAGCTGTTTTTT
j_call: TRBJ1-1; d_call: NA; v_call: TRBV21-1; clone_size: NA; cdr3_aa: CASSKAEAGPLTEAFF; cdr3_nt: TGTGCCAGCAGCAAAGCGGAAGCAGGCCCGTTGACTGAAGCTTTCTTT
j_call: TRBJ1-6; d_call: TRBD1; v_call: TRBV28; clone_size: NA; cdr3_aa: CASSLLGQGAHSSYNSPLHF; cdr3_nt: TGTGCCAGCAGTTTATTAGGACAGGGGGCTCATAGCTCCTATAATTCACCCCTCCACTTT
j_call: TRBJ2-3; d_call: NA; v_call: TRBV7-3; clone_size: NA; cdr3_aa: CASSLTRSTDTQYF; cdr3_nt: TGTGCCAGCAGCTTAACCCGGTCCACAGATACGCAGTATTTT
j_call: TRBJ2-5; d_call: TRBD2; v_call: TRBV16; clone_size: NA; cdr3_aa: CASSQSGREGETQYF; cdr3_nt: TGTGCCAGCAGCCAATCGGGGCGGGAGGGGGAGACCCAGTACTTC
j_call: TRBJ1-4; d_call: NA; v_call: TRBV11-1; clone_size: NA; cdr3_aa: CASSIGGGLGEKLFF; cdr3_nt: TGTGCCAGCAGCATTGGCGGGGGGCTCGGGGAAAAACTGTTTTTT
j_call: TRBJ1-1; d_call: NA; v_call: TRBV28; clone_size: NA; cdr3_aa: CAGQRGTEAFF; cdr3_nt: TGTGCCGGCCAAAGGGGTACTGAAGCTTTCTTT
j_call: TRBJ1-1; d_call: TRBD1; v_call: TRBV10-3; clone_size: once; cdr3_aa: CAISRTGETEAFF; cdr3_nt: TGTGCCATCAGCCGGACAGGCGAAACTGAAGCTTTCTTT
j_call: TRBJ2-1; d_call: TRBD2; v_call: TRBV10-3; clone_size: NA; cdr3_aa: CAISELLAANNEQFF; cdr3_nt: TGTGCCATCAGTGAGTTGCTAGCGGCTAACAATGAGCAGTTCTTC
j_call: TRBJ1-5; d_call: NA; v_call: TRBV19; clone_size: NA; cdr3_aa: CASRKPGRGNSNQPQHF; cdr3_nt: TGTGCCAGTAGGAAACCGGGGAGGGGAAATAGCAATCAGCCCCAGCATTTT
j_call: TRBJ1-2; d_call: NA; v_call: TRBV19; clone_size: NA; cdr3_aa: CASSTISNYGYTF; cdr3_nt: TGTGCCAGTAGTACAATCAGTAACTATGGCTACACCTTC
j_call: TRBJ2-7; d_call: TRBD1; v_call: TRBV18; clone_size: NA; cdr3_aa: CASSPTGRSYEQYF; cdr3_nt: TGTGCCAGCTCACCGACAGGGCGCTCCTACGAGCAGTACTTC
j_call: TRBJ1-3; d_call: NA; v_call: TRBV4-2; clone_size: NA; cdr3_aa: CASSRGRGEVNGNTIYF; cdr3_nt: TGTGCCAGCAGCCGGGGACGGGGGGAGGTCAATGGAAACACCATATATTTT
j_call: TRBJ1-6; d_call: NA; v_call: TRBV30; clone_size: NA; cdr3_aa: CAWSGGNNSPLHF; cdr3_nt: TGTGCCTGGAGTGGAGGGAACAATTCACCCCTCCACTTT
j_call: TRBJ2-7; d_call: NA; v_call: TRBV6-6; clone_size: NA; cdr3_aa: CASTSRVAGFSYEQYF; cdr3_nt: TGTGCCAGCACCTCTCGGGTAGCCGGGTTCTCCTACGAGCAGTACTTC
j_call: TRBJ2-1; d_call: TRBD2; v_call: TRBV6-2/TRBV6-3; clone_size: NA; cdr3_aa: CASSPYPGGSGRAAEQFF; cdr3_nt: TGTGCCAGCAGTCCCTACCCTGGGGGTAGCGGGAGGGCGGCTGAGCAGTTCTTC
j_call: TRBJ1-2; d_call: NA; v_call: TRBV18; clone_size: NA; cdr3_aa: CASSPTRGDGYTF; cdr3_nt: TGTGCCAGCTCACCAACCAGGGGTGATGGCTACACCTTC
j_call: TRBJ2-1; d_call: TRBD2; v_call: TRBV6-5; clone_size: NA; cdr3_aa: CASSYSLAGLHEQFF; cdr3_nt: TGTGCCAGCAGTTACTCACTAGCGGGATTACATGAGCAGTTCTTC
j_call: TRBJ2-3; d_call: TRBD2; v_call: TRBV28; clone_size: NA; cdr3_aa: CASRLSGEDTQYF; cdr3_nt: TGTGCCAGCAGATTGAGCGGGGAAGATACGCAGTATTTT
j_call: TRBJ1-3; d_call: TRBD1; v_call: TRBV10-3; clone_size: NA; cdr3_aa: CAIRPTGASGNTIYF; cdr3_nt: TGTGCCATCAGACCAACAGGGGCCTCTGGAAACACCATATATTTT
j_call: TRBJ2-7; d_call: TRBD2; v_call: TRBV7-9; clone_size: NA; cdr3_aa: CASSLGSGNEQYF; cdr3_nt: TGTGCCAGCAGCTTAGGAAGCGGGAACGAGCAGTACTTC
j_call: TRBJ1-5; d_call: TRBD1; v_call: TRBV27; clone_size: NA; cdr3_aa: CASRPDGSGTVGNQPQHF; cdr3_nt: TGTGCCAGCAGGCCAGACGGTTCCGGGACAGTGGGCAATCAGCCCCAGCATTTT
j_call: TRBJ1-4; d_call: NA; v_call: TRBV19; clone_size: few; cdr3_aa: CASKDSPNEKLFF; cdr3_nt: TGTGCCAGTAAGGACAGTCCGAATGAAAAACTGTTTTTT
j_call: TRBJ2-7; d_call: TRBD2; v_call: TRBV3-1/TRBV3-2; clone_size: NA; cdr3_aa: CASSQDLSGRRGQYF; cdr3_nt: TGTGCCAGCAGCCAAGATCTTAGCGGGCGGAGGGGGCAGTACTTC
j_call: TRBJ1-4; d_call: NA; v_call: TRBV5-8; clone_size: NA; cdr3_aa: CASSLDPRQRRYDKLFF; cdr3_nt: TGTGCCAGCAGTTTAGACCCGAGACAGCGACGATATGACAAACTGTTTTTT
j_call: TRBJ1-5; d_call: TRBD1; v_call: TRBV10-2; clone_size: NA; cdr3_aa: CASRAQGALVVQPQHF; cdr3_nt: TGCGCCAGCAGGGCACAGGGGGCATTAGTTGTTCAGCCCCAGCATTTT